These T cell receptor beta chains were read from a single sample in a study of cytomegalovirus exposure and HLA in healthy donors. The table came from immunoSEQ multiplex PCR; TCRdb's copy has only in-frame clones and leaves some out. Of 150,000 to 200,000 clones listed, 84% are singletons. What was sequenced was PBMCs. These receptors originate from a girl under 18 in good health and CMV-seropositive. Each CDR3 is given with its conserved first and last residue. A D gene is named only where the DNA matches it firmly. Clone size is not always given. Where it is, it says once, few, many or a class for expanded clones.

len,v_gene,d_gene,j_gene,abundance,CDR3nt,CDR3aa
17,TRBV5-1,TRBD2,TRBJ2-3,-,TGCGCCAGCAGCGAAGGACTAGCGGGGGGCCCCCCAGATACGCAGTATTTT,CASSEGLAGGPPDTQYF
13,TRBV18,TRBD1,TRBJ1-1,-,TGTGCCACTGGACAGGGAATGAACACTGAAGCTTTCTTT,CATGQGMNTEAFF
12,TRBV11-3,-,TRBJ2-1,-,TGTGCCAGCAGCCCACAGGGCAATGAGCAGTTCTTC,CASSPQGNEQFF
15,TRBV5-1,TRBD1,TRBJ1-5,-,TGCGCCAGCAGCTTGGAGGCAGGGGGGAATCAGCCCCAGCATTTT,CASSLEAGGNQPQHF
13,TRBV5-6,TRBD1,TRBJ2-1,-,TGTGCCAGCAGCTTGGGAACAGGGGACCCTCAGTTCTTC,CASSLGTGDPQFF
16,TRBV11-2,-,TRBJ2-6,-,TGTGCCAGCAGCCCCCAGAGGGCTGCTGGGGCCAACGTCCTGACTTTC,CASSPQRAAGANVLTF
12,TRBV25-1,-,TRBJ1-1,-,TGTGCCAGCAGTGCAGACACCCTTGAAGCTTTCTTT,CASSADTLEAFF
13,TRBV25-1,-,TRBJ1-1,once,TGTGCCAGCAGTGAAGGGCTGAACACTGAAGCTTTCTTT,CASSEGLNTEAFF
12,TRBV6-5,TRBD1,TRBJ1-1,-,TGTGCCAGCAGCCCGCTTGACAGGGAGGCTTTCTTT,CASSPLDREAFF
13,TRBV11-1,-,TRBJ2-5,-,TGTGCCAGCAGCTCGAACAGGAAAGAGACCCAGTACTTC,CASSSNRKETQYF
14,TRBV6-5,TRBD2,TRBJ2-3,once,TGTGCCAGCAGTAAGGGACTAGCGGGGGGAAGGCAGTATTTT,CASSKGLAGGRQYF
15,TRBV7-9,-,TRBJ2-6,few,TGTGCCAGCAGCTTACAGGGAGGTGGGGCCAACGTCCTGACTTTC,CASSLQGGGANVLTF
15,TRBV4-1,TRBD1,TRBJ1-2,once,TGCGCCAGCAGCCTCCGGGACAGGGAGGTGGATGGCTACACCTTC,CASSLRDREVDGYTF
17,TRBV5-1,-,TRBJ1-4,-,TGCGCCAGCAGCGGTGGGCGGGGGCGTCGTTCTAATGAAAAACTGTTTTTT,CASSGGRGRRSNEKLFF
16,TRBV11-2,-,TRBJ2-2,-,TGTGCCAGCAGCGACCTCAAGACTCCGAACACCGGGGAGCTGTTTTTT,CASSDLKTPNTGELFF
16,TRBV7-9,-,TRBJ2-1,-,TGTGCCAGCAGCTTAGCGAGGGGGACGCCCTACAATGAGCAGTTCTTC,CASSLARGTPYNEQFF
16,TRBV18,-,TRBJ1-1,-,TGTGCCAGCTCACCACGGGTGGGCCCTCAAGCAACTGAAGCTTTCTTT,CASSPRVGPQATEAFF
13,TRBV29-1,-,TRBJ1-1,-,TGCAGCGTTGAAGGACAGAAGAACACTGAAGCTTTCTTT,CSVEGQKNTEAFF
17,TRBV29-1,-,TRBJ1-2,-,TGCAGCGTTTTTTCTAATCTTGAAGGGAGCTTCGACTATGGCTACACCTTC,CSVFSNLEGSFDYGYTF
15,TRBV10-2,-,TRBJ1-2,few,TGCGCCAGCAGTGATATGGGGGCAGCCAACTATGGCTACACCTTC,CASSDMGAANYGYTF
14,TRBV5-6,-,TRBJ2-3,-,TGTGCCAGCAGCTTGGGCGGGGGCACAGATACGCAGTATTTT,CASSLGGGTDTQYF
16,TRBV27,-,TRBJ1-1,-,TGTGCCAGCAGGAGGGGCTGGGAGGGGAGGAACACTGAAGCTTTCTTT,CASRRGWEGRNTEAFF
18,TRBV7-3,TRBD2,TRBJ2-2,few,TGTGCCAGCAGCCAAGGGGCAGGCAGCGGGGGGATTACCGGGGAGCTGTTTTTT,CASSQGAGSGGITGELFF
15,TRBV19,-,TRBJ1-2,-,TGTGCCAGTAGTGGGGAACAGGGTCGCTGGACTGGCTACACCTTC,CASSGEQGRWTGYTF
14,TRBV27,-,TRBJ2-5,-,TGTGCCAGCAGTTTAGCGGGGATCCAAGAGACCCAGTACTTC,CASSLAGIQETQYF
17,TRBV5-1,TRBD1,TRBJ1-2,-,TGCGCCAGCAGCTGGGCCCGTTTGGGACAGGGGTACTATGGCTACACCTTC,CASSWARLGQGYYGYTF
14,TRBV2,-,TRBJ1-1,-,TGTGCCAGCAGTGGGTTCAGCAGCGCCACTGAAGCTTTCTTT,CASSGFSSATEAFF
12,TRBV7-2,-,TRBJ1-1,-,TGTGCCAGCAGCCCTAGCTGGACTGAAGCTTTCTTT,CASSPSWTEAFF
16,TRBV27,TRBD1,TRBJ1-5,-,TGTGCCAGCAGTCCCCTCGGGACAGATAGCAATCAGCCCCAGCATTTT,CASSPLGTDSNQPQHF
15,TRBV5-1,TRBD1,TRBJ1-2,-,TGCGCCAGCAGCTTGGAGTCAGGGGGCGACGGTGGCTACACCTTC,CASSLESGGDGGYTF
16,TRBV18,-,TRBJ2-1,-,TGTGCCAGCTCACCATCTACCCGGAGCTCCTACAATGAGCAGTTCTTC,CASSPSTRSSYNEQFF
14,TRBV11-1,-,TRBJ2-5,-,TGTGCCAGCAGCCCAGGCGGGAAGCGGGAGACCCAGTACTTC,CASSPGGKRETQYF
15,TRBV6-1,-,TRBJ2-2,-,TGTGCCAGCACGGACAGACCTACGAACACCGGGGAGCTGTTTTTT,CASTDRPTNTGELFF
14,TRBV29-1,TRBD1,TRBJ1-1,once,TGCAGCGCCAACAGGGGGTCTCGCGATACTGAAGCTTTCTTT,CSANRGSRDTEAFF
14,TRBV2,-,TRBJ2-7,-,TGTGCCAGCAACGGAGGAGTAGGAGGTTACGAGCAGTACTTC,CASNGGVGGYEQYF
16,TRBV7-9,TRBD1,TRBJ2-1,-,TGTGCCAGCAGCGGAGACAGGGGGAGCTCCTACAATGAGCAGTTCTTC,CASSGDRGSSYNEQFF
12,TRBV7-9,-,TRBJ2-1,-,TGTGCCAGCAGCATTAGTGACAATGAGCAGTTCTTC,CASSISDNEQFF
14,TRBV4-1,TRBD1,TRBJ1-1,once,TGCGCCAGCAGCCAAGTGACAGGGACCACTGAAGCTTTCTTT,CASSQVTGTTEAFF
11,TRBV20-1,-,TRBJ2-7,-,TGCAGTGCTAGAGGCGGTTACGAGCAGTACTTC,CSARGGYEQYF
16,TRBV11-2,TRBD1,TRBJ1-5,-,TGTGCCAGCAGCTTTACCGGGACAGGGGAGCATCAGCCCCAGCATTTT,CASSFTGTGEHQPQHF
17,TRBV19,-,TRBJ2-6,-,TGTGCCAGTAGTACACGCCCGGCGCCCAGGGGGGCCAACGTCCTGACTTTC,CASSTRPAPRGANVLTF
16,TRBV5-1,TRBD2,TRBJ2-5,-,TGCGCCAGCAGCTTAACCCTAGCGGGGGGACATGAGACCCAGTACTTC,CASSLTLAGGHETQYF
15,TRBV6-5,TRBD1,TRBJ2-2,-,TGTGCCAGCAACTCGACAGGGGCTGGGACCGGGGAGCTGTTTTTT,CASNSTGAGTGELFF
13,TRBV29-1,-,TRBJ2-1,-,TGCAGCGTTGCGGGAAGAGGCGGCGATGAGCAGTTCTTC,CSVAGRGGDEQFF
18,TRBV19,-,TRBJ2-3,few,TGTGCCAGTAGTATTTTTAGCGGCGGTTCGTTCGGCACAGATACGCAGTATTTT,CASSIFSGGSFGTDTQYF
12,TRBV19,TRBD1,TRBJ2-7,few,TGTGCCAGTAGTCCTGACAGGGGCGAGCAGTACTTC,CASSPDRGEQYF
16,TRBV6-5,TRBD2,TRBJ2-7,-,TGTGCCAGCAGTTACTCCATTAACGGGGGGTACTACGAGCAGTACTTC,CASSYSINGGYYEQYF
15,TRBV2,-,TRBJ1-1,-,TGTGCCAGCAGTGGGCGGGGGCTGGGAAACACTGAAGCTTTCTTT,CASSGRGLGNTEAFF
13,TRBV6-5,-,TRBJ2-3,-,TGTGCCAGCAGTTACCGACAAAGGGATACGCAGTATTTT,CASSYRQRDTQYF
15,TRBV7-9,-,TRBJ1-2,once,TGTGCCAGCAGCCTCACCTGGGAGGGAAACTATGGCTACACCTTC,CASSLTWEGNYGYTF
16,TRBV7-8,TRBD2,TRBJ2-2,few,TGTGCCAGCAGCTTAGCGCCGGGGGGGAGCACCGGGGAGCTGTTTTTT,CASSLAPGGSTGELFF
15,TRBV6-5,TRBD2,TRBJ2-3,few,TGTGCCAGCAGTTACGGCGGGGGGGCCGCAGATACGCAGTATTTT,CASSYGGGAADTQYF
16,TRBV7-9,-,TRBJ1-1,-,TGTTCCAGCCGACACACCGCTAAAACAGGGAACACTGAAGCTTTCTTT,CSSRHTAKTGNTEAFF
14,TRBV19,-,TRBJ1-3,-,TGTGCCAGTAGTATAGATTTCATCGGAAACACCATATATTTT,CASSIDFIGNTIYF
12,TRBV5-1,-,TRBJ1-1,once,TGCGCCAGCAGCTCGGGAAACACTGAAGCTTTCTTT,CASSSGNTEAFF